Shown below are 30 T cell receptor beta chains from a single sample sequenced in a study of blood T cell repertoires in COVID-19. TCRdb keeps only in-frame clones here, not all; method: immunoSEQ multiplex PCR. Here the sample spans a few hundred thousand clones, 70% to 90% being singletons. Source material: peripheral blood. The receptors come from a man between 60 and 75 years old who had recovered from COVID-19.

The chain uses TRBV5-1 and TRBJ1-3; TRBD1 matches at 7 bases. The germline gives CDR1 SGHRS, CDR2 YFSETQ. The CDR3 has 19 residues. The V and J ends lost 4 bases and 3 bases, in that order; junction bases with no gene match: 19. For the CDR3, the DNA is TGCGCCAGCAGCACCCACTCCTCCCGGGACAGAGTACGTGGAAACACCATATATTTT. Translating it yields CASSTHSSRDRVRGNTIYF.

This clone was observed once. This chain joins TRBV3-1 (or the pseudogene TRBV3-2) and TRBJ2-5; tentative D call: TRBD2 (6 bases). Germline-derived CDR1 and CDR2 are LGHDT and YNNKEL (reference sequence). The CDR3 loop spans 12 amino acids. Trimming shortened V by 0 bases and J by 11 bases, and 10 bases separated the two germline ends. The chain's CDR3 is CASSQEFGGQYF. In DNA form, the CDR3 reads TGTGCCAGCAGCCAAGAGTTTGGAGGGCAGTACTTC.

V is TRBV30 and J is TRBJ1-1, with D possibly matching TRBD1 (5 bases). Trimming removed 4 bases from V and 10 bases from J, with 22 bases in between. The CDR3 contains 14 residues. Germline V gives CDR1 GTSNPN, CDR2 SVGIG (reference sequence). DNA for the CDR3: TGTGCCTGGAAGCGGGACCGAGGGACCCCTGGAGCTTTCTTT. This sequence encodes CAWKRDRGTPGAFF.

The chain carries TRBV9 and TRBJ1-3; a possible D gene is TRBD1 (5 bases). V lost 0 bases to trimming and J lost 0 bases, with 13 bases between them. Germline CDR1 reads SGDLS; CDR2 reads YYNGEE. The CDR3 is 17 residues long. The CDR3 DNA sequence: TGTGCCAGCAGCGTAGCCCCTCCAGGGTTCTCTGGAAACACCATATATTTT. This codes for CASSVAPPGFSGNTIYF.

This chain joins TRBV7-8 and TRBJ2-7, with 11 bases that match TRBD2. CDR3 size: 16 residues. Trimming removed 2 bases from V and 4 bases from J; junction bases left unmatched: 7. The V gene's germline CDR1 is SGHVS and CDR2 FQNEAQ. The chain's CDR3 is CASSLSSGGLGYEQYF. CDR3 coding DNA: TGTGCCAGCAGCTTATCTAGCGGGGGGTTAGGATACGAGCAGTACTTC. The full variable domain, its missing parts supplied by reference TRBV7-8 and TRBJ2-7, is GAGVSQSPRYKVAKRGQDVALRCDPISGHVSLFWYQQALGQGPEFLTYFQNEAQLDKSGLPSDRFFAERPEGSVSTLKIQRTQQEDSAVYLCASSLSSGGLGYEQYFGPGTRLTVT.

The chain has TRBV7-2 and TRBJ2-5, with 7 positions matching TRBD1. CDR3 length: 15 residues. Trimming cost V 3 bases and J 2 bases; bases outside gene matches: 6. Germline V CDR1 and CDR2: SGHTA, FQGNSA. The CDR3 here is CASSFGTAYQETQYF. The CDR3 DNA reads as TGTGCCAGCAGCTTTGGGACAGCTTATCAAGAGACCCAGTACTTC.

The V call is TRBV7-2, the J call TRBJ2-2; 13 bases align to TRBD2. Trimming removed 5 bases from V and 4 bases from J; junction bases left unmatched: 4. CDR1 SGHTA and CDR2 FQGNSA come from the germline V gene. The CDR3 has 16 amino acids. The CDR3 DNA sequence: TGTGCCAGCAGCGTCACTAGCGGGGGGGCCACCGGGGAGCTGTTTTTT. Its protein is CASSVTSGGATGELFF.

This rearrangement joins TRBV29-1 to TRBJ1-1; weak D call: TRBD1 (6 bases). The CDR3 extends over 13 amino acids. In germline, CDR1 is SQVTM, CDR2 ANQGSEA. The V end was cut by 6 bases, the J end by 3 bases, with 14 bases between. In nucleotides, the CDR3 is TGCAGCGTGGCAGGACAGCTGGACACTGAAGCTTTCTTT. Its protein is CSVAGQLDTEAFF.

This chain links TRBV7-2 with TRBJ2-1, with 9 bases fitting TRBD2. CDR3 size: 17 residues. Per the germline V gene, CDR1 is SGHTA and CDR2 is FQGNSA. V trimming: 5 bases; J trimming: 2 bases; junction bases outside the gene matches: 10. The CDR3 region has the DNA TGTGCCAGCAGCCCCTCTATCGGCGGGAGGGCCTACAATGAGCAGTTCTTC. Amino acids: CASSPSIGGRAYNEQFF.

The rearrangement uses TRBV28 and TRBJ1-3; D unclear. V was cut by 6 bases and J by 4 bases, with 16 bases left in between. CDR3 length equals 15 residues. Per germline, CDR1 MDHEN and CDR2 SYDVKM. Here the CDR3 reads CASRNQRRAGNTIYF. CDR3 in DNA: TGTGCCAGCAGAAACCAGAGGCGGGCCGGAAACACCATATATTTT.

In nucleotides, the CDR3 is TGTGCCAGCAGCTTCGAGATAGAAGGAAACACCATATATTTT. Residues: CASSFEIEGNTIYF. The chain combines TRBV7-6 with TRBJ1-3; D remains unclear. The CDR3 covers 14 residues. V was clipped by 3 bases and J by 4 bases, with 10 bases between them. CDR1 and CDR2 (germline): SGHVS, FNYEAQ. Together with reference TRBV7-6 and TRBJ1-3, the CDR3 gives the full variable domain: GAGVSQSPRYKVTKRGQDVALRCDPISGHVSLYWYRQALGQGPEFLTYFNYEAQQDKSGLPNDRFSAERPEGSISTLTIQRTEQRDSAMYRCASSFEIEGNTIYFGEGSWLTVV.

Only a few counts were recorded for this clone. The chain combines TRBV4-2 with TRBJ1-1; D unresolved. The CDR3 spans 13 residues. The ends were cut back, 0 bases at V and 4 bases at J, with 6 bases in the middle. Germline CDR1 and CDR2: LGHNA and YNFKEQ. CDR3 in amino acids: CASSQEGLTEAFF. The CDR3 DNA reads as TGTGCCAGCAGCCAAGAGGGCCTCACTGAAGCTTTCTTT.

V usage is TRBV15 and J usage is TRBJ2-1, with 9 bases aligning to TRBD2. The length of the CDR3 is 15 residues. V lost 1 base, J lost 5 bases, and 3 bases stayed unmatched. Germline assignment: CDR1 LNHNV and CDR2 YYDKDF (reference sequence). The CDR3 bases are TGTGCCACCAGCAGAGGGGCGGGAGGGGACAATGAGCAGTTCTTC. Amino acid sequence: CATSRGAGGDNEQFF.

The chain combines TRBV4-1 with TRBJ2-7; a possible D gene is TRBD1 (6 bases). Germline values: CDR1 MGHRA, CDR2 YSYEKL. The CDR3 spans 16 residues. Between the trimmed V and J ends, which lost 2 bases and 4 bases, there was a span of 18 bases. CDR3 sequence: CASSQLEGQILYEQYF. CDR3 bases: TGCGCCAGCAGCCAATTAGAAGGACAGATATTGTACGAGCAGTACTTC.

The chain links TRBV30 to TRBJ2-2; 7 bases align to TRBD1. There are 12 residues in the CDR3. The germline V gene encodes CDR1 GTSNPN and CDR2 SVGIG (reference sequence). The trim removed 2 bases at V and 11 bases at J, leaving 5 bases unmatched. This CDR3 reads CAWSINRGELFF. CDR3 DNA: TGTGCCTGGAGTATAAACAGGGGCGAGCTGTTTTTT.

This chain joins TRBV6-6 and TRBJ2-2; 8 bases match TRBD1. CDR1 is MNHNY and CDR2 is SVGAGI in the germline V gene (reference sequence). Trimming cost V 7 bases and J 4 bases; bases outside gene matches: 8. This CDR3 comprises 15 residues. This CDR3 reads CASNEQTGATGELFF. Here the CDR3 DNA reads TGTGCCAGCAATGAACAGACAGGGGCCACCGGGGAGCTGTTTTTT.

The chain is built from TRBV3-1 (or the pseudogene TRBV3-2) and TRBJ1-2; D is unclear. Trimming pared 4 bases from V and 4 bases from J, leaving 16 bases between. Germline V gene sequence: CDR1 LGHDT, CDR2 YNNKEL (reference sequence). The CDR3 loop spans 15 amino acids. As DNA, the CDR3 is TGTGCCAGCAGCCCGTCGTCTGGCAGAAGCTATGGCTACACCTTC. Its translation: CASSPSSGRSYGYTF.

This chain joins TRBV4-2 and TRBJ2-3; TRBD2 agrees at 8 bases. The CDR3 loop spans 16 amino acids. The junction had 5 bases not matched to a gene; V was cut back by 3 bases and J by 0 bases. Germline CDR1 LGHNA, CDR2 YNFKEQ. DNA for the CDR3: TGTGCCAGCAGCCAGGGACGGGGGGGGAGCACAGATACGCAGTATTTT. As protein: CASSQGRGGSTDTQYF.

This clone appeared a few times. The rearrangement uses TRBV5-5 and TRBJ1-1, with 7 bases fitting TRBD1. V gave up 3 bases and J gave up 0 bases; unmatched junction bases: 5. Looked up from germline, CDR1 is SGHKS and CDR2 is YYEKEE (reference sequence). CDR3 size: 15 residues. The CDR3 protein is CASSSDRDLNTEAFF. CDR3 DNA: TGTGCCAGCAGCTCCGACAGGGACCTGAACACTGAAGCTTTCTTT.

The chain combines TRBV13 with TRBJ2-2, with TRBD1 identical over 9 bases. Trimming took 3 bases from V and 7 from J; bases not matched to a gene: 12. Per the germline V gene, CDR1 is PRHDT and CDR2 is FYEKMQ (reference sequence). This CDR3 has 17 residues. CDR3 in amino acids: CASSFARGQGESGELFF. The CDR3 DNA reads as TGTGCCAGCAGCTTTGCAAGGGGACAGGGAGAGAGCGGGGAGCTGTTTTTT. The full variable domain, with the rest looked up from reference TRBV13 and TRBJ2-2, is AAGVIQSPRHLIKEKRETATLKCYPIPRHDTVYWYQQGPGQDPQFLISFYEKMQSDKGSIPDRFSAQQFSDYHSELNMSSLELGDSALYFCASSFARGQGESGELFFGEGSRLTVL.

The J gene is TRBJ1-2, the V gene TRBV5-1; D is unclear. CDR3 length: 14 residues. CDR1 SGHRS and CDR2 YFSETQ come from the germline V gene. Between the trimmed V and J ends, which lost 0 bases and 6 bases, there was a span of 12 bases. CDR3 in DNA: TGCGCCAGCAGCTTGGATGCGAGCGGTGATGGCTACACCTTC. Amino acid sequence: CASSLDASGDGYTF.

This rearrangement joins TRBV6-5 to TRBJ2-7; 7 positions agree with TRBD1. V was clipped by 6 bases and J by 4 bases; unmatched bases: 6. The CDR3 has 13 amino acids. Germline CDR1 MNHEY, CDR2 SVGAGI. This chain's CDR3 is CASRVGTAYEQYF. CDR3 sequence (DNA): TGTGCCAGCAGGGTGGGGACAGCTTACGAGCAGTACTTC.

The chain has TRBV28 and TRBJ1-4; possibly TRBD1 for D (6 bases). Deletions cut 6 bases from V and 0 bases from J, with 14 bases between. This CDR3 comprises 16 residues. Germline-derived CDR1 and CDR2 are MDHEN and SYDVKM. This chain's CDR3 is CASSPARGATNEKLFF. DNA of the CDR3: TGTGCCAGCAGCCCAGCCAGGGGTGCAACTAATGAAAAACTGTTTTTT.

This chain connects TRBV30 to TRBJ1-1, with 8 bases fitting TRBD1. This CDR3 region has 13 residues. The V gene's germline CDR1 is GTSNPN and CDR2 SVGIG (reference sequence). The junction had 11 bases not matched to a gene; V was cut back by 3 bases and J by 11 bases. Written as DNA, the CDR3 is TGTGCCTGGAGGAACCCAGGGGGCTCAAGGGCTTTCTTT. It translates to CAWRNPGGSRAFF.

This chain links TRBV5-4 with TRBJ2-2, with D maybe TRBD1 (7 bases). V was shortened by 4 bases and J by 2 bases, with 15 bases between the two germline ends. CDR1 is SGHNT and CDR2 is YYREEE in the germline V gene (reference sequence). The CDR3 is 16 residues long. CDR3 amino acids: CASSARRGTNTGELFF. As DNA, the CDR3 is TGTGCCAGCAGCGCACGCAGGGGGACTAACACCGGGGAGCTGTTTTTT.

The chain is built from TRBV19 and TRBJ2-1, with TRBD2 matching 10 bases. The CDR3 contains 16 residues. The J segment lost 7 bases and the V segment lost 1 base, leaving 7 bases of the junction unmatched. Germline V gene lookup returns CDR1 LNHDA and CDR2 SQIVND (reference sequence). The CDR3 spells CASSIGLAGVRNEQFF. The CDR3, as DNA: TGTGCCAGTAGTATAGGGCTAGCGGGAGTAAGAAATGAGCAGTTCTTC.

The rearrangement uses TRBV5-1 and TRBJ1-1; 10 bases are shared with TRBD1. The length of the CDR3 is 17 residues. V was pared by 3 bases and J by 5 bases, with 13 bases of the junction left unmatched. Germline V gives CDR1 SGHRS, CDR2 YFSETQ. The CDR3 nucleotides are TGCGCCAGCAGCTCGTTGGGACAGGGGCATAGGGGGACTGAAGCTTTCTTT. The encoded protein is CASSSLGQGHRGTEAFF.

To note about this clone: The same CDR3 can be traced to other DNA sequences in this sample. The rearrangement links TRBV27 to TRBJ1-3, with D unclear. Trimming cost V 5 bases and J 3 bases, with 8 bases left between them. Germline CDR1 MNHEY, CDR2 SMNVEV (reference sequence). The CDR3 is made up of 13 amino acids. As DNA, the CDR3 is TGTGCCAGCAGTCGGGGAGGTGGAAACACCATATATTTT. Its protein is CASSRGGGNTIYF.

This chain links TRBV28 with TRBJ2-7, with 7 bases that match TRBD2. The ends lost 4 bases at V and 7 bases at J; junction bases unmatched: 7. Germline CDR1 and CDR2: MDHEN and SYDVKM. CDR3 length: 13 residues. The CDR3 nucleotides are TGTGCCAGCAGTTCATTAGGGGAGGGAGAGCAGTACTTC. Amino acid sequence: CASSSLGEGEQYF. Combining the CDR3 with reference TRBV28 and TRBJ2-7 gives the whole variable domain DVKVTQSSRYLVKRTGEKVFLECVQDMDHENMFWYRQDPGLGLRLIYFSYDVKMKEKGDIPEGYSVSREKKERFSLILESASTNQTSMYLCASSSLGEGEQYFGPGTRLTVT.

As to this clone: The sample contains more than one DNA sequence encoding this CDR3. This rearrangement joins TRBV5-1 to TRBJ2-5; 9 bases are shared with TRBD1. The CDR3 consists of 14 residues. Germline V lookup: CDR1 SGHRS, CDR2 YFSETQ. With V trimmed by 4 bases and J by 5 bases, 6 bases remained unmatched. DNA of the CDR3: TGCGCCAGCAGCCAAGGACAGGGGTGGGAGACCCAGTACTTC. This translates into CASSQGQGWETQYF.